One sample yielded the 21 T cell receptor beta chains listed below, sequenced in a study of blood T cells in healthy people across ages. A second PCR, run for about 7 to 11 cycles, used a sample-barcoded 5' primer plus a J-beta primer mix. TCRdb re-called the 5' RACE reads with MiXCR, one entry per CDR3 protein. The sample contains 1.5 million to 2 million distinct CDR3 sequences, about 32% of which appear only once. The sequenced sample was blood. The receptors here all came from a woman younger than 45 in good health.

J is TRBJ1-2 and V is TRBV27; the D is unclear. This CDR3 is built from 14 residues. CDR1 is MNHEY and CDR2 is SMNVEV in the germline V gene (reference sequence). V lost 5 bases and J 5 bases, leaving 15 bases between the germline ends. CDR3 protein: CASSIGVGRYGYTF. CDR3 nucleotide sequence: TGTGCCAGCAGTATTGGGGTTGGTCGGTATGGCTACACCTTC.

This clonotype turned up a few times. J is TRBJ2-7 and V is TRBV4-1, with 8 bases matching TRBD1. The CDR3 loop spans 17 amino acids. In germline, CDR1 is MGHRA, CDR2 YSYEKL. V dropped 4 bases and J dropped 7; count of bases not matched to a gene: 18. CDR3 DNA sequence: TGCGCCAGCAGCCCCCGGCGAGTCCTGGACAGGGCTTCGGAGCAGTACTTC. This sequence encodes CASSPRRVLDRASEQYF.

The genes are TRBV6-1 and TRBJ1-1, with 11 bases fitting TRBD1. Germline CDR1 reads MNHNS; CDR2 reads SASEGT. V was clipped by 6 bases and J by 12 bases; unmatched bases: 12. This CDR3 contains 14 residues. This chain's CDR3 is CASREDRGRSPTFF. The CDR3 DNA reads TGTGCCAGCAGGGAGGACAGGGGGCGGTCGCCGACTTTCTTT.

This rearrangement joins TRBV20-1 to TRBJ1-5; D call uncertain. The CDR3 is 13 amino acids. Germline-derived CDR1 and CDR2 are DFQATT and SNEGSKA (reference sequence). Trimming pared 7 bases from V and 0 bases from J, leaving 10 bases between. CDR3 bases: TGCAGTGTGCGACCGATTAGCAATCAGCCCCAGCATTTT. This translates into CSVRPISNQPQHF.

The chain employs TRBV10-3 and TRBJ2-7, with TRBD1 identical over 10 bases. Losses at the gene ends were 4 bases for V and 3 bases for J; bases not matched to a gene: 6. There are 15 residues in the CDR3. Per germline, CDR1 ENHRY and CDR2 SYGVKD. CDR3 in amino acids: CAISGEGQGYYEQYF. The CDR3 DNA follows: TGTGCCATCAGTGGGGAGGGACAGGGGTACTACGAGCAGTACTTC.

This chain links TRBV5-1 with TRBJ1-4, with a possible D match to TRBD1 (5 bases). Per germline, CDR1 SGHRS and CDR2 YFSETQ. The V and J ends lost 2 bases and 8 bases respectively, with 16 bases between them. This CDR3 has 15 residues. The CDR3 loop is CASSLGGTLEEKLFF. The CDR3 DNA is TGCGCCAGCAGCTTAGGCGGGACTCTGGAAGAAAAACTGTTTTTT.

This CDR3 reads CASSHGLAVTSSYEQYF. In DNA form, the CDR3 reads TGCGCCAGCAGCCACGGACTAGCGGTTACGAGCTCCTACGAGCAGTACTTC. J is TRBJ2-7 and V is TRBV5-1, with TRBD2 identical over 10 bases. The CDR3 spans 17 residues. Trimming removed 4 bases from V and 0 bases from J; junction bases left unmatched: 10. Germline loops: CDR1 SGHRS, CDR2 YFSETQ.

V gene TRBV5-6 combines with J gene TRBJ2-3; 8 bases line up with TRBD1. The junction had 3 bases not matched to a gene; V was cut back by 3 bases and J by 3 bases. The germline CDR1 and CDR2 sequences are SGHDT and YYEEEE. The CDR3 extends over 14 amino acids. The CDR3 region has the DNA TGTGCCAGCAGCTCCAGGGGGCTGACAGATACGCAGTATTTT. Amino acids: CASSSRGLTDTQYF.

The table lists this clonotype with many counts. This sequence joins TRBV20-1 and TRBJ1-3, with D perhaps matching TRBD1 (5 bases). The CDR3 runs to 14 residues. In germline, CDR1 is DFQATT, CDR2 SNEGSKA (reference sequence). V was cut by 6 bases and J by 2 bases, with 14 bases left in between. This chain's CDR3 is CSAFAGTAGNTIYF. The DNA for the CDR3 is TGCAGTGCATTCGCCGGGACCGCTGGAAACACCATATATTTT.

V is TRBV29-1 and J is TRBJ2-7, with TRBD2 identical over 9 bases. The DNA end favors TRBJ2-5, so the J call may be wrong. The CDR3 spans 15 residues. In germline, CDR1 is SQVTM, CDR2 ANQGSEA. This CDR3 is CSTRSGSGGQETQYF. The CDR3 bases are TGCAGCACCCGTTCGGGTAGCGGGGGTCAAGAGACCCAGTACTTC.

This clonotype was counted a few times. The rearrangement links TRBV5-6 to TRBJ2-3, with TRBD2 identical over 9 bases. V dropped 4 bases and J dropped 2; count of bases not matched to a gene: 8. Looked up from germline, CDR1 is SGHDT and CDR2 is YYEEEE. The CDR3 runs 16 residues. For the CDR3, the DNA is TGTGCCAGCAGCCGCCGGCGACTAGCGGACACAGATACGCAGTATTTT. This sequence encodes CASSRRRLADTDTQYF.

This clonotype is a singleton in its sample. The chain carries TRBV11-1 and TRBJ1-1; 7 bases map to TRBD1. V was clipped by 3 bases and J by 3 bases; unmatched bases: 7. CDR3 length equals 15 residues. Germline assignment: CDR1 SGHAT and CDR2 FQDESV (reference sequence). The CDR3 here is CASSLEGAQDTEAFF. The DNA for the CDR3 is TGTGCCAGCAGCTTGGAGGGGGCGCAAGACACTGAAGCTTTCTTT.

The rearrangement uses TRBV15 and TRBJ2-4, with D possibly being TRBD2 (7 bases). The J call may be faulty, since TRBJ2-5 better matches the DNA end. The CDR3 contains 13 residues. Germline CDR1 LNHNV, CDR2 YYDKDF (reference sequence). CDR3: CATGLVGGETQYF. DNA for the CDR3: TGTGCCACCGGACTAGTAGGGGGAGAGACCCAGTACTTC.

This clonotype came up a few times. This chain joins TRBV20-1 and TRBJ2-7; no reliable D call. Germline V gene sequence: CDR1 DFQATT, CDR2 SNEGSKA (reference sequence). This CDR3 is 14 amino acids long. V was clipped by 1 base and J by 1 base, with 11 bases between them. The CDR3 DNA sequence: TGCAGTGCTAGAGCCTATCTAGGGTCCTACGAGCAGTACTTC. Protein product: CSARAYLGSYEQYF.

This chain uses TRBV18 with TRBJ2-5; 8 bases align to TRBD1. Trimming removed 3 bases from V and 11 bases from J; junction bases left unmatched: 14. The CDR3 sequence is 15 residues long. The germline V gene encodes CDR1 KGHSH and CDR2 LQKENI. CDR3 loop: CASSPGQGGRFEQYF. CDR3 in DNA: TGTGCCAGCTCACCTGGACAGGGTGGCAGGTTTGAGCAGTACTTC.

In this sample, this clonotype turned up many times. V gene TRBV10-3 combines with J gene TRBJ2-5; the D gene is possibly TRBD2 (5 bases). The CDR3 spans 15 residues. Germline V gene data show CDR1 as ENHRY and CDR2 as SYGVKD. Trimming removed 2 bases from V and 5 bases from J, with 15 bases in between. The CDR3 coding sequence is TGTGCCATCAGTGAGGCCGGGCCCCCGGGGGAGACCCAGTACTTC. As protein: CAISEAGPPGETQYF.

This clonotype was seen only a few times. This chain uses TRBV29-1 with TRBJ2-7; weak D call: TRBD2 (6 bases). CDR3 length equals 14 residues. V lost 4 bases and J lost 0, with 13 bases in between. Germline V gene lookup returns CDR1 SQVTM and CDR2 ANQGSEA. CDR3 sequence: CSVVSGQSSYEQYF. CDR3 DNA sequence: TGCAGCGTTGTTAGCGGCCAAAGCTCCTACGAGCAGTACTTC.

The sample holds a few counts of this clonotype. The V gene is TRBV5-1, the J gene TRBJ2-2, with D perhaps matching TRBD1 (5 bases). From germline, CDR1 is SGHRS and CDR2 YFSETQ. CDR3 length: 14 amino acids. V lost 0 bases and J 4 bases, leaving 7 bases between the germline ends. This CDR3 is CASSLEGRTGELFF. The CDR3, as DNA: TGCGCCAGCAGCTTGGAGGGGCGCACCGGGGAGCTGTTTTTT.

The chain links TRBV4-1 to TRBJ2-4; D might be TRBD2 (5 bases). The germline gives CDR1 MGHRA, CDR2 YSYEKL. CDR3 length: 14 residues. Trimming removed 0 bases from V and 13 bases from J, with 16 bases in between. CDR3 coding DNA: TGCGCCAGCAGCCAAGACACTATGGGGAGAGAGCAGTACTTC. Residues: CASSQDTMGREQYF.

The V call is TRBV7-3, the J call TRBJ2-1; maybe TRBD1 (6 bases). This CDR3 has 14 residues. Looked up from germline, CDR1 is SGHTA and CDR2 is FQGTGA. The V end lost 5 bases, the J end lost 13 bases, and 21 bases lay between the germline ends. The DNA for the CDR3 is TGTGCCAGCAGCATTAACTCTTATAGGGGGATCCAGTTCTTC. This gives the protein CASSINSYRGIQFF.

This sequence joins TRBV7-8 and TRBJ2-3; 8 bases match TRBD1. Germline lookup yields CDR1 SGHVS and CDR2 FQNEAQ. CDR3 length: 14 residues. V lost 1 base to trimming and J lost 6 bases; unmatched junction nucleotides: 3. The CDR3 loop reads CASSLDYRGDTQYF. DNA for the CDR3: TGTGCCAGCAGCTTAGACTACAGGGGGGATACGCAGTATTTT.